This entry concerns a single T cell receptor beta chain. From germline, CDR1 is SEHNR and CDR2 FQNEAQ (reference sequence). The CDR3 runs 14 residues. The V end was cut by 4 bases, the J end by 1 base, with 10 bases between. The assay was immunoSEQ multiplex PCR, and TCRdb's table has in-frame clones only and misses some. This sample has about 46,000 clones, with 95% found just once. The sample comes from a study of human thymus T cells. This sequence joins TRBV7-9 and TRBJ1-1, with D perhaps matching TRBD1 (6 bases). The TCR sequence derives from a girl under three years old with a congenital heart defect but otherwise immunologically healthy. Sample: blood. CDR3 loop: CASSWGQPNTEAFF. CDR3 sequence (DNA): TGTGCCAGCAGCTGGGGACAACCGAACACTGAAGCTTTCTTT.